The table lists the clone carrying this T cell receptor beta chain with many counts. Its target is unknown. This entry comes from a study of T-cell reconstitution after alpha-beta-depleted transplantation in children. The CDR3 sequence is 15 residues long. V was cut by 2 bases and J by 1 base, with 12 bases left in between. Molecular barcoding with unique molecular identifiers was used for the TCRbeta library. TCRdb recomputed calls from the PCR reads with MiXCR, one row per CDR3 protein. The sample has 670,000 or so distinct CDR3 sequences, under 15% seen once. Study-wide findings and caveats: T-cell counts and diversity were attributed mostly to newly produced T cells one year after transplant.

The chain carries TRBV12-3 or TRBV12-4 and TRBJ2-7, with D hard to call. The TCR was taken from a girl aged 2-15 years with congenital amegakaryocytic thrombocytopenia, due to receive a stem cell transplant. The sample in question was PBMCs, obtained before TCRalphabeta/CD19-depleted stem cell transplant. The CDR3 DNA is TGTGCCAGCAGTTTATTAAGGCGTGAATCCTACGAGCAGTACTTC. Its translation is CASSLLRRESYEQYF.